This TCR beta chain comes out of a study of T cell responses to AZD1222 COVID-19 vaccine. The CDR3 totals 13 residues. V shed 5 bases and J 4 bases; nucleotides not matched to a gene: 3. CDR1 is SGHAT and CDR2 is FQNNGV in the germline V gene. Profiled with immunoSEQ multiplex PCR; TCRdb holds only in-frame clones, not every one. The sample yields about 91,000 clones, 80% to 95% seen once. The specimen was peripheral blood, collected 28 days after the second AZD1222 dose. The chain uses TRBV11-2 and TRBJ2-5; 8 bases are shared with TRBD1. This TCR came from an adult who received the AZD1222 COVID-19 vaccine. The CDR3 sequence: CASSQTGGETQYF. The CDR3 nucleotides read TGTGCCAGCAGCCAAACAGGGGGAGAGACCCAGTACTTC.